Many counts were recorded for the clone carrying this TCR beta chain. Its antigen is unidentified. The data derive from a study of T cells in Graves' hyperthyroidism and ophthalmopathy. Study-level results: Most clonotypes expanded in the thyroid (above 0.001) were also present in blood. Stable hyperthyroidism and ophthalmopathy were separated using 13 V-J signatures.

RNA transcripts gave rise to amplified TCR beta CDR3 regions. The HTBI primer set drove a first-round RT-PCR of the TCR CDR3. TCRdb itself ran the multiplex PCR reads through MiXCR, one entry per CDR3 protein. This repertoire shows around 350,000 distinct CDR3 sequences, about 13% found once; its top ten account for about 9.1%. CDR3 length: 12 amino acids. V shed 0 bases and J shed 8 bases, with 10 bases lying between them. From germline, CDR1 is DFQATT and CDR2 SNEGSKA (reference sequence). Specimen: blood. This chain links TRBV20-1 with TRBJ1-1, with a weak D call TRBD1 (5 bases). This TCR came from a young woman with Graves' hyperthyroidism. The CDR3 bases are TGCAGTGCTAGAGATCCTCGGGGGGAAGCTTTCTTT. Translated: CSARDPRGEAFF.